The sequence of this T cell receptor (beta chain) was determined in a study of T-cell reconstitution after alpha-beta-depleted transplantation in children (dated by TCRdb to the mid-2010s). For the wider study: T-cell immune reconstitution after TCRalphabeta/CD19-depleted allogeneic hematopoietic cell transplantation in children was quantitatively tracked in the study by means of TCR repertoire profiling.

According to the study, the label for this sample's treatment or condition signals: allogeneic hematopoietic cell transplantation with graft depleted of TCRalphabeta T cells and CD19 B cells. The transplant recipients were children given TCRalphabeta/CD19-depleted allogeneic hematopoietic cell grafts. This clonotype has ten or more counts. The target of this receptor is not known. No base quality values were provided; no much bigger clone lies one nucleotide off. Including the terminal cysteine and phenylalanine, the CDR3 comprises 15 residues. Just the 45-base CDR3 DNA is kept, in frame starting at base 1. CDR1 and CDR2 were assigned from the germline V gene as SGHRS and YFSETQ. Trimming costs V 3 bases and J 4 bases, and their ends lie 16 bases apart. Library generation was performed with PCR. This sample was sequenced with an Illumina HiSeq 2500. Molecular barcoding was employed in the preparation of TCR libraries, with unique molecular identifiers being used to normalize TCRbeta repertoire quantification. TCRdb itself trimmed the public reads at Q25 with fastp, ran MiXCR and retained productive beta chains. Each entry is one CDR3 protein sequence, shown with its most common DNA and genes. In all, the sample holds 250,000 to 300,000 distinct CDR3 sequences, and less than 9.5% of those were seen once. The ten biggest clones cover approximately 9% of the sample.

Overall results and qualifications from the work: The frequencies of hyperexpanded clones fell over the following months, and after one year, T-cell counts and TCRbeta diversity were mostly attributed to newly produced T cells. In some patients, the high TCRbeta diversity seen at day 60 was put down to recipient T cells and intrathymic progenitors that had survived conditioning. The apparently early recovery of alphabetaT-cell counts about two months after transplant reportedly depended on only several hundred rapidly expanded clones that came from non-depleted graft cells.

Sequenced material: peripheral blood, taken 360 days after TCRalphabeta/CD19-depleted stem cell transplant. The clonotype was recovered from a female patient between 2 and 15 years old who had a stem cell transplant for Fanconi anemia, so the T cells may come from the graft donor. Recombination linked TRBV5-1 to TRBJ2-5; the D call is possibly TRBD1 or TRBD2, each sharing 5 bases. The nucleotide sequence reads TGCGCCAGCAGCTCCTGGGACGGAGGTTTAGAGACCCAGTACTTC. Its protein reads: CASSSWDGGLETQYF.